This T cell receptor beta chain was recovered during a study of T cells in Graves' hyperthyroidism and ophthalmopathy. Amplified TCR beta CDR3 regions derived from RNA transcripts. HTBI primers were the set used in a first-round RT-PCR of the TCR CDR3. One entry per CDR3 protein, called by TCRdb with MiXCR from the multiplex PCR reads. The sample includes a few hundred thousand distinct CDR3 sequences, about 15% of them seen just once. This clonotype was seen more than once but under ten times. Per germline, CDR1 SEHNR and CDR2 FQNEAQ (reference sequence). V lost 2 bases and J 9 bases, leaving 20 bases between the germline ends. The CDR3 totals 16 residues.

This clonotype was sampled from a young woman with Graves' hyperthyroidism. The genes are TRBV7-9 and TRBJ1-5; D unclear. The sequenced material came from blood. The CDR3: CASSLSGGPGGGPQHF. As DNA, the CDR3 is TGTGCCAGCAGCTTATCGGGCGGCCCGGGTGGTGGGCCCCAGCATTTT. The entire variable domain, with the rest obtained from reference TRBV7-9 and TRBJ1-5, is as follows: DTGVSQNPRHKITKRGQNVTFRCDPISEHNRLYWYRQTLGQGPEFLTYFQNEAQLEKSRLLSDRFSAERPKGSFSTLEIQRTEQGDSAMYLCASSLSGGPGGGPQHFGDGTRLSIL.